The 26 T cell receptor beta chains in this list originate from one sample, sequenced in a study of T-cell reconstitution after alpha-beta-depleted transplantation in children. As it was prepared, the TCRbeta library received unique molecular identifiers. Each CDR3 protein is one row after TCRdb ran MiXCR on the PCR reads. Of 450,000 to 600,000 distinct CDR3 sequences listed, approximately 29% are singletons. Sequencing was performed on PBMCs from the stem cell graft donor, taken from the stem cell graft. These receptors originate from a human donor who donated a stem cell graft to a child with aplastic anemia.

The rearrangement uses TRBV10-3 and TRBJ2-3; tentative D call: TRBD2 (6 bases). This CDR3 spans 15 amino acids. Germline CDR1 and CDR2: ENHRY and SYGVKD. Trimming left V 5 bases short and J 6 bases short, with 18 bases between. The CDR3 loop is CAISWTGSLGDTQYF. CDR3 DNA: TGTGCCATCAGTTGGACCGGGAGCCTCGGGGATACGCAGTATTTT.

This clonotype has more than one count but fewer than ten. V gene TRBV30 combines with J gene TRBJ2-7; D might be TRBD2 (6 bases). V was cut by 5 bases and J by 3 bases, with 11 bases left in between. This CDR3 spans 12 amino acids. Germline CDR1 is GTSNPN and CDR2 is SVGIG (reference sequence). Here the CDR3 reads CAWGGGNYEQYF. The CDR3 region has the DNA TGTGCCTGGGGTGGGGGGAACTACGAGCAGTACTTC.

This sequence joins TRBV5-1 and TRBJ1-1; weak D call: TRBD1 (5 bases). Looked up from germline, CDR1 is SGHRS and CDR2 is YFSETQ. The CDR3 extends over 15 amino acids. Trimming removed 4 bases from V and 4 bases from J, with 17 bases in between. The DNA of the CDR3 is TGCGCCAGCAGCGGCCGGAGAGGGGTCAGCACTGAAGCTTTCTTT. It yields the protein CASSGRRGVSTEAFF.

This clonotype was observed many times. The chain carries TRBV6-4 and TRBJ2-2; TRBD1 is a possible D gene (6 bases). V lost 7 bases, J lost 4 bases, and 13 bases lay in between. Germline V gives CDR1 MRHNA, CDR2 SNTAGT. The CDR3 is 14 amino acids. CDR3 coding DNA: TGTGCCAGCAAGGGGGACGAAGGCACCGGGGAGCTGTTTTTT. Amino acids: CASKGDEGTGELFF.

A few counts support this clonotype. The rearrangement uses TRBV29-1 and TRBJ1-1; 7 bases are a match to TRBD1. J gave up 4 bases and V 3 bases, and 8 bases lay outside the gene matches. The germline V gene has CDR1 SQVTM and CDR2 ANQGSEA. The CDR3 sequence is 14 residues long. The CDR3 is CSVDIQGRRTEAFF. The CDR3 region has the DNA TGCAGCGTTGACATACAGGGGCGACGCACTGAAGCTTTCTTT.

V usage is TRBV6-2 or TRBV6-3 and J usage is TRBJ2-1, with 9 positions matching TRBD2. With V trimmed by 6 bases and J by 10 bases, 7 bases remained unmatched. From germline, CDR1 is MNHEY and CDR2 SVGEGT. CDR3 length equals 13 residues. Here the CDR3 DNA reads TGTGCCAGCAGCCGCGGACTAGCGTCCGAGCAGTTCTTC. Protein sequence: CASSRGLASEQFF.

The CDR3 reads CASSDRGRYGYTF. The DNA of the CDR3 is TGTGCCAGCAGCGATAGAGGACGGTATGGCTACACCTTC. This chain links TRBV6-1 with TRBJ1-2; no clear D. Trimming took off 6 bases at V and 5 bases at J, with 13 bases between the two ends. The CDR3 length is 13 residues. Germline values: CDR1 MNHNS, CDR2 SASEGT.

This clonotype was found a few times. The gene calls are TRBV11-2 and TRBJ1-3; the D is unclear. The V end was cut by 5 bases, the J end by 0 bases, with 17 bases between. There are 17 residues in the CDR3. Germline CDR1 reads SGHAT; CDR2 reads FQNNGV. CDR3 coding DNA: TGTGCCAGCAGCAGCCCCGGACGGGAGAGCTCTGGAAACACCATATATTTT. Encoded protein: CASSSPGRESSGNTIYF.

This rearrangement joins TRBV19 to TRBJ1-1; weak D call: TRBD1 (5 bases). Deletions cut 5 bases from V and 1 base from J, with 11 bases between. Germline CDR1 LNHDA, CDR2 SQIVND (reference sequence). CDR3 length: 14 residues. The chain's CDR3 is CASSGRVKNTEAFF. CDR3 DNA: TGTGCCAGTAGTGGCAGGGTAAAGAACACTGAAGCTTTCTTT.

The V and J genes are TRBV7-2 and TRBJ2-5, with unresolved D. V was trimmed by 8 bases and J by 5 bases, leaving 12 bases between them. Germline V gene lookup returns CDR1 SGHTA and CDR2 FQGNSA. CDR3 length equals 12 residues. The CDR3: CASHPPLETQYF. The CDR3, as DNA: TGTGCCAGCCACCCGCCTTTGGAGACCCAGTACTTC.

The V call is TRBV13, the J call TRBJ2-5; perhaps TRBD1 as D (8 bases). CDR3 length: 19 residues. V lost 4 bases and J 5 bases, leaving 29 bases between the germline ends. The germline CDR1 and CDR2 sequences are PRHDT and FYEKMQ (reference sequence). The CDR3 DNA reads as TGTGCCAGCAGCTCCCGGACCTTAGGACAGGGAGGGCTTCGGGAGACCCAGTACTTC. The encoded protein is CASSSRTLGQGGLRETQYF.

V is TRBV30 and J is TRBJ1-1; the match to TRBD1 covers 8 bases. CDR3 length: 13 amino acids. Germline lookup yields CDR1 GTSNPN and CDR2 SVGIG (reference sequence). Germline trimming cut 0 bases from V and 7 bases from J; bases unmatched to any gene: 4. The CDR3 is CAWSVQGVSEAFF. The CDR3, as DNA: TGTGCCTGGAGTGTACAGGGGGTAAGTGAAGCTTTCTTT.

CDR3: CASRRTDHTGELFF. The DNA of the CDR3 is TGTGCCAGCAGGAGGACAGATCACACCGGGGAGCTGTTTTTT. V is TRBV6-1 and J is TRBJ2-2, with D maybe TRBD1 (6 bases). V shed 6 bases and J shed 3 bases, with 11 bases lying between them. Germline V CDR1 and CDR2: MNHNS, SASEGT. CDR3 length: 14 amino acids.

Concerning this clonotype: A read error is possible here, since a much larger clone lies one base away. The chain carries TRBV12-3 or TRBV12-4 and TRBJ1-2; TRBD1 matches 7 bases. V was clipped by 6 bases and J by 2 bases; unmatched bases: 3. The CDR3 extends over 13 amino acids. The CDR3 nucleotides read TGTGCCAGCAGCCAGGACAGGAACTATGGCTACACCTTC. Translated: CASSQDRNYGYTF.

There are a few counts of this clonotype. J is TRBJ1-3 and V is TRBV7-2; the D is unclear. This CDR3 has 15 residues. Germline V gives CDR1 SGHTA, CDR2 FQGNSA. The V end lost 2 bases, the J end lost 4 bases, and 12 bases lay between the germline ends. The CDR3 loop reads CASSLRGMGGNTIYF. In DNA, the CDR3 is TGTGCCAGCAGCTTAAGAGGGATGGGAGGAAACACCATATATTTT.

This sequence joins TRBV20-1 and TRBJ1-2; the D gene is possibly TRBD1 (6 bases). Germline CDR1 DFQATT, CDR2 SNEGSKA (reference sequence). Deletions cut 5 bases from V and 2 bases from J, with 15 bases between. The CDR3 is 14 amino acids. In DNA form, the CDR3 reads TGCAGTGCTGGCTCATCTGACAGGAACTATGGCTACACCTTC. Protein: CSAGSSDRNYGYTF.

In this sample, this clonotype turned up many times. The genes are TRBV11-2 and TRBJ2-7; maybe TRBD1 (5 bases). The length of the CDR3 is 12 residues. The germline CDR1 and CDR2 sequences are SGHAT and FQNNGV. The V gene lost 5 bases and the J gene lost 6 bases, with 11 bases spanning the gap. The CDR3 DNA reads TGTGCCAGCAGCCATGAAAGGGGCGAGCAGTACTTC. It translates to CASSHERGEQYF.

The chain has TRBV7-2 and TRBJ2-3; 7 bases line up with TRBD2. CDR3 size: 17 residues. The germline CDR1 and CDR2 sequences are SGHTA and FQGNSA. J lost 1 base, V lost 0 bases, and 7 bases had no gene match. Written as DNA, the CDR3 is TGTGCCAGCAGCTTAGCGGTTGCGGGAGTGCGCACAGATACGCAGTATTTT. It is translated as CASSLAVAGVRTDTQYF. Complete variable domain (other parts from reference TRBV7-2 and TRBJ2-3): GAGVSQSPSNKVTEKGKDVELRCDPISGHTALYWYRQSLGQGLEFLIYFQGNSAPDKSGLPSDRFSAERTGGSVSTLTIQRTQQEDSAVYLCASSLAVAGVRTDTQYFGPGTRLTVL.

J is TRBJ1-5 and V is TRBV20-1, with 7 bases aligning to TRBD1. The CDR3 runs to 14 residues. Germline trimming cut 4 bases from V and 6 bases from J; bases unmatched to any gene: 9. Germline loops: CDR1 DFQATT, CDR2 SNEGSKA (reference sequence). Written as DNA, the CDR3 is TGCAGTGCTAAAAGACAGGGAACGGGTCAGCCCCAGCATTTT. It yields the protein CSAKRQGTGQPQHF.

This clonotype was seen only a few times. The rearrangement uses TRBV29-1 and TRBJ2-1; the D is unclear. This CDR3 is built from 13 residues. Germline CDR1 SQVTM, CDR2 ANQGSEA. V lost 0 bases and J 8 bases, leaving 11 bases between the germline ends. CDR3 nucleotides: TGCAGCGTTGAAGATTCGGTGTCGGATGAGCAGTTCTTC. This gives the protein CSVEDSVSDEQFF.

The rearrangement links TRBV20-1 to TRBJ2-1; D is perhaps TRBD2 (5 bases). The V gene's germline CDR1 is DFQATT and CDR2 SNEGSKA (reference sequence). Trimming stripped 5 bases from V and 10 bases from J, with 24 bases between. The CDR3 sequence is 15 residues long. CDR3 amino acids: CSAERGRGTFGEQFF. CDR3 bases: TGCAGTGCTGAACGCGGACGGGGAACCTTCGGGGAGCAGTTCTTC.

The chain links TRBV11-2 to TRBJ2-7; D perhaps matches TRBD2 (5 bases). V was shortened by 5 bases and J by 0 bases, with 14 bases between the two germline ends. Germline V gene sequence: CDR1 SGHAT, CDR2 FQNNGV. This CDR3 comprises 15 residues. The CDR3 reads CASSAGGSASYEQYF. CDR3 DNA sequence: TGTGCCAGCAGCGCGGGTGGGAGCGCCTCCTACGAGCAGTACTTC.

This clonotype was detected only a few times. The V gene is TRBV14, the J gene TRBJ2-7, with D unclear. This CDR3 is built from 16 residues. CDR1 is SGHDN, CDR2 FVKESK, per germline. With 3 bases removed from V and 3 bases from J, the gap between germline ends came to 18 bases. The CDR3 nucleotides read TGTGCCAGCAGCCACACCGAGCATAGCCCAGGCTACGAGCAGTACTTC. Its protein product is CASSHTEHSPGYEQYF. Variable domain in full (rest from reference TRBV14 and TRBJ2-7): EAGVTQFPSHSVIEKGQTVTLRCDPISGHDNLYWYRRVMGKEIKFLLHFVKESKQDESGMPNNRFLAERTGGTYSTLKVQPAELEDSGVYFCASSHTEHSPGYEQYFGPGTRLTVT.

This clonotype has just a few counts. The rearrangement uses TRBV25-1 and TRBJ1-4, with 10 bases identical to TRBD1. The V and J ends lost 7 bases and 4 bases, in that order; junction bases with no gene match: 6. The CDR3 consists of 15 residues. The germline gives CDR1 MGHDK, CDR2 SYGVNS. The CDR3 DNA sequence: TGTGCCAGCACGACAGGGGGCGCGGGTAATGAAAAACTGTTTTTT. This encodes CASTTGGAGNEKLFF.

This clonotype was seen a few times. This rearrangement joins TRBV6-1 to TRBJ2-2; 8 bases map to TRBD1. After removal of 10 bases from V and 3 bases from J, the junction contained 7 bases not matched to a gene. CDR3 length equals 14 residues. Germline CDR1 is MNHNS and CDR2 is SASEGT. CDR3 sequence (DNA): TGTGCCACTCACCAGGGACAGGACACCGGGGAGCTGTTTTTT. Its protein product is CATHQGQDTGELFF.

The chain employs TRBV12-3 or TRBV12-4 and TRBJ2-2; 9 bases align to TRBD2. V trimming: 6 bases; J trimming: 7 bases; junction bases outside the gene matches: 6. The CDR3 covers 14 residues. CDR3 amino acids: CASSWTSEIGELFF. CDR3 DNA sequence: TGTGCCAGCAGCTGGACTAGCGAGATCGGGGAGCTGTTTTTT.